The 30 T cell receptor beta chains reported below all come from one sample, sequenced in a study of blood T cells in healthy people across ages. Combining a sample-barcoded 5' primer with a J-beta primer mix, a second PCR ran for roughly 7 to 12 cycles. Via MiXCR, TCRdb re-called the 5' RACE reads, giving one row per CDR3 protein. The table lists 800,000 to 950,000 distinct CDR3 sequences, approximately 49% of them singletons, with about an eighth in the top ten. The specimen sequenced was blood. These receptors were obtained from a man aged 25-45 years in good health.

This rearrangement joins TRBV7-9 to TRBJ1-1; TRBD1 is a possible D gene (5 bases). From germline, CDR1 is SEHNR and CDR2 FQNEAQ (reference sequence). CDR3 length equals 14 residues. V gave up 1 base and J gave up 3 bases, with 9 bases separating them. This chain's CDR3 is CASSLGPGHTEAFF. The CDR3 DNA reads TGTGCCAGCAGCTTAGGTCCAGGGCACACTGAAGCTTTCTTT. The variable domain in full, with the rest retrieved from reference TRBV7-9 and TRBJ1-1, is DTGVSQNPRHKITKRGQNVTFRCDPISEHNRLYWYRQTLGQGPEFLTYFQNEAQLEKSRLLSDRFSAERPKGSFSTLEIQRTEQGDSAMYLCASSLGPGHTEAFFGQGTRLTVV.

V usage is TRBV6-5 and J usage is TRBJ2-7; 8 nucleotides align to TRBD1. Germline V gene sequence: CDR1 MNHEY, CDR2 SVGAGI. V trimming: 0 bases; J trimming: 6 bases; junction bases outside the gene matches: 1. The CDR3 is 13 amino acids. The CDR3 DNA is TGTGCCAGCAGTTACTCTGGGACAGGCGAGCAGTACTTC. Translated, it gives CASSYSGTGEQYF.

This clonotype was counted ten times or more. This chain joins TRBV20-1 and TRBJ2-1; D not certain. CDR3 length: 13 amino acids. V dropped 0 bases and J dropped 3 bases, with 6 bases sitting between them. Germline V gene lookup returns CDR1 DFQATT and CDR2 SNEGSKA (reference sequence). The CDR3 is CSARDGDYNEQFF. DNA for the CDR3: TGCAGTGCTAGAGATGGGGACTACAATGAGCAGTTCTTC.

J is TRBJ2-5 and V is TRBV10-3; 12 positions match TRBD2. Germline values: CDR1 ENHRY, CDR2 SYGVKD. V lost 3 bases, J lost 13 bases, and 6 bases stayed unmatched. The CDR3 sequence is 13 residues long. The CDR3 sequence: CAISDRTSGAPYF. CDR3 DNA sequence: TGTGCCATCAGTGATCGGACTAGCGGGGCTCCGTACTTC.

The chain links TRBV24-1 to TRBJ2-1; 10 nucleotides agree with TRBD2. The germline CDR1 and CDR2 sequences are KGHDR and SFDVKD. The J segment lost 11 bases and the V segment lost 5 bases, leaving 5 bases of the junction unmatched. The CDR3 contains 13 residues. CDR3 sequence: CATSGLAGGKQFF. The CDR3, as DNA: TGTGCCACCAGTGGCTTAGCGGGGGGTAAGCAGTTCTTC.

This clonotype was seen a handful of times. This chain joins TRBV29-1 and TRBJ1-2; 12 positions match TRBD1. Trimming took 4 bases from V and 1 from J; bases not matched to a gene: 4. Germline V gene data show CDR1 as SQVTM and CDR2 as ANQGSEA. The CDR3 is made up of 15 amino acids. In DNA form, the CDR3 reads TGCAGCGTTGGGGGACAGGGGGCTGGTAACTATGGCTACACCTTC. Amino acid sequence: CSVGGQGAGNYGYTF.

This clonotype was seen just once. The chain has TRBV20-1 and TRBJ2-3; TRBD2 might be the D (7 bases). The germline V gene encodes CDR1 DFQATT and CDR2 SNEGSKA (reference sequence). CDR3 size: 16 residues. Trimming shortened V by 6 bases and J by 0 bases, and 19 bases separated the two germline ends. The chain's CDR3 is CSAPFRAGASTDTQYF. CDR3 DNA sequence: TGCAGTGCACCCTTTCGGGCGGGGGCCAGCACAGATACGCAGTATTTT.

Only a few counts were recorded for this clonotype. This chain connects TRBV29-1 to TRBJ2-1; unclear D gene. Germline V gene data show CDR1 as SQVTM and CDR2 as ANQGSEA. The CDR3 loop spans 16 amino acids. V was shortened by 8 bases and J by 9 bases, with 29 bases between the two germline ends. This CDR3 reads CSTRRSSSSYNTEQFF. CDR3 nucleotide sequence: TGCAGCACCCGCCGGAGTTCGAGCTCCTACAATACTGAGCAGTTCTTC.

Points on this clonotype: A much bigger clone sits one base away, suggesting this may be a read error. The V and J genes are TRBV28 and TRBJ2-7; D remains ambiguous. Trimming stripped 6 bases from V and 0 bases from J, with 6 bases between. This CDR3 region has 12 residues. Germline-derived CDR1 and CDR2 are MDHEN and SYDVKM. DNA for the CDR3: TGTGCCAGCAGCGACGTCTCCTACGAGCAGTACTTC. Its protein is CASSDVSYEQYF.

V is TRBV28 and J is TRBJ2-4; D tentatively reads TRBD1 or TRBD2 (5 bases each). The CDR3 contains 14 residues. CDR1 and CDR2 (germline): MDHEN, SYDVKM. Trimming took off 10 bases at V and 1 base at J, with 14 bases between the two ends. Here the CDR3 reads CATREGTAKNIQYF. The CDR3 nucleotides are TGTGCCACCCGAGAGGGGACCGCCAAAAACATTCAGTACTTC.

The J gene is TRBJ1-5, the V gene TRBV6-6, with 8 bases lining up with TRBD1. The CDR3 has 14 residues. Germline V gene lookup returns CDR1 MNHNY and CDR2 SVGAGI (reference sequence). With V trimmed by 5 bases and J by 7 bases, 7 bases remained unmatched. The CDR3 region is CASSGQGVGQPQHF. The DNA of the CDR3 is TGTGCCAGCAGTGGACAGGGTGTAGGGCAGCCCCAGCATTTT.

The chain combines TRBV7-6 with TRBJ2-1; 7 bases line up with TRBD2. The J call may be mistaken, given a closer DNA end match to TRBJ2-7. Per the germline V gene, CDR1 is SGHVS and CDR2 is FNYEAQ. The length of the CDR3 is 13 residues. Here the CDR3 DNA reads TGTGCCAGCAGCTTAGCGCGGGGGACCGAGCAGTACTTC. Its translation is CASSLARGTEQYF.

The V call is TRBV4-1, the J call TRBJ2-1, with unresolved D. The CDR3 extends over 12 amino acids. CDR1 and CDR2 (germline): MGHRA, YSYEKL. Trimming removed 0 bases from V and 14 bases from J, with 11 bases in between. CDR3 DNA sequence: TGCGCCAGCAGCCAAGATGGGATAGACGAGTTCTTC. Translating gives CASSQDGIDEFF.

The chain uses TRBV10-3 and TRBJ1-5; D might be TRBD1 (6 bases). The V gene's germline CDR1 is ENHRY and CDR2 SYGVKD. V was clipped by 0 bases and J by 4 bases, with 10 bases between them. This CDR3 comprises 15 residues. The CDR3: CAISESLGANQPQHF. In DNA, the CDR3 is TGTGCCATCAGTGAGTCCTTGGGGGCAAATCAGCCCCAGCATTTT.

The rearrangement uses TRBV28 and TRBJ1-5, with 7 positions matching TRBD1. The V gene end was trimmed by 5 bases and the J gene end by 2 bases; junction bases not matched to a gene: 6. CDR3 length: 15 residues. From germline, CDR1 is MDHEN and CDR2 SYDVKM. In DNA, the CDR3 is TGTGCCAGCAGTGAATACAGGGGAGGCAATCAGCCCCAGCATTTT. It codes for CASSEYRGGNQPQHF. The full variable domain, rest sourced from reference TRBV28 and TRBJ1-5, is DVKVTQSSRYLVKRTGEKVFLECVQDMDHENMFWYRQDPGLGLRLIYFSYDVKMKEKGDIPEGYSVSREKKERFSLILESASTNQTSMYLCASSEYRGGNQPQHFGDGTRLSIL.

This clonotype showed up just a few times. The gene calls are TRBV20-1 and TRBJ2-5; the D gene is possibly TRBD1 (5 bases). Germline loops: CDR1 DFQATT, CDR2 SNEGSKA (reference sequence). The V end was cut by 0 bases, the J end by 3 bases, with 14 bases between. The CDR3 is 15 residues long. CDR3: CSAREFLDIEETQYF. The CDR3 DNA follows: TGCAGTGCTAGAGAGTTCCTGGACATCGAAGAGACCCAGTACTTC.

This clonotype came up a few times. The CDR3 loop reads CAISESAGLLTDTQYF. CDR3 nucleotide sequence: TGTGCCATCAGTGAGTCTGCGGGCCTCCTCACAGATACGCAGTATTTT. The chain is built from TRBV10-3 and TRBJ2-3, with a weak D call TRBD2 (5 bases). The germline gives CDR1 ENHRY, CDR2 SYGVKD. The CDR3 runs 16 residues. V dropped 0 bases and J dropped 2 bases, with 12 bases sitting between them.

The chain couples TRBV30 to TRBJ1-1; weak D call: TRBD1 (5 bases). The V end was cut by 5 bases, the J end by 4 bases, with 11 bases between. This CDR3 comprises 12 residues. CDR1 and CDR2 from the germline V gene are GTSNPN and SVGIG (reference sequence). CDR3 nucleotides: TGTGCCTGGGATTCGGGGGGCACTGAAGCTTTCTTT. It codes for CAWDSGGTEAFF.

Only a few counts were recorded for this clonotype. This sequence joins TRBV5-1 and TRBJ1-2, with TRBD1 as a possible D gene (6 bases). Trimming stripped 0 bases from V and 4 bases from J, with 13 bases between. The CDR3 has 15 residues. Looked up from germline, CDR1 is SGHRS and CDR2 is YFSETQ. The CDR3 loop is CASSLAGGGLYGYTF. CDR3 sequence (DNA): TGCGCCAGCAGCTTGGCCGGAGGGGGACTCTATGGCTACACCTTC.

CDR3 amino acids: CATSRAIAGGQDEQFF. The CDR3, as DNA: TGTGCCACCAGCAGAGCTATAGCGGGAGGTCAGGATGAGCAGTTCTTC. The chain couples TRBV15 to TRBJ2-1; TRBD2 agrees at 10 bases. V shed 1 base, J shed 8 bases, and the junction held 8 bases outside the gene matches. CDR1 is LNHNV, CDR2 YYDKDF, per germline (reference sequence). The CDR3 runs to 16 residues.

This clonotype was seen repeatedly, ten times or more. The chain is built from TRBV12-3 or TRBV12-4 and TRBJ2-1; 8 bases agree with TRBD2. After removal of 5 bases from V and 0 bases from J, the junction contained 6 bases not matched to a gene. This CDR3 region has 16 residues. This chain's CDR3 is CASSLDGGGSYNEQFF. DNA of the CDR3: TGTGCCAGCAGTCTCGACGGGGGGGGCTCCTACAATGAGCAGTTCTTC.

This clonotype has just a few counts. The CDR3 is CASSYGVRGSQETQYF. Written as DNA, the CDR3 is TGTGCCAGCAGTTACGGAGTTCGGGGGTCTCAAGAGACCCAGTACTTC. The chain couples TRBV6-5 to TRBJ2-5; possibly TRBD2 for D (6 bases). Trimming took 2 bases from V and 2 from J, leaving 15 bases between them. Germline V gene sequence: CDR1 MNHEY, CDR2 SVGAGI. This CDR3 comprises 16 residues.

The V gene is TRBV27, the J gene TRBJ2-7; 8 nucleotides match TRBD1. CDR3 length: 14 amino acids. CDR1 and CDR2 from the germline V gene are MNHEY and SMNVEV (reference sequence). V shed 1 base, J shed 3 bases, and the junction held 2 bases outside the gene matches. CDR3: CASSLLDRDYEQYF. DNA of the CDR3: TGTGCCAGCAGTTTATTGGACAGGGACTACGAGCAGTACTTC.

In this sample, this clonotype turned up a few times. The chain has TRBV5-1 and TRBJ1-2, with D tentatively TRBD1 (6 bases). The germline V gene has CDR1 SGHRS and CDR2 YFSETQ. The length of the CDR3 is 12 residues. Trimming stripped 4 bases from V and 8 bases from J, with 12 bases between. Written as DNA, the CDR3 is TGCGCCAGCAGCACAGGGATGGGGGGCTACACCTTC. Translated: CASSTGMGGYTF.

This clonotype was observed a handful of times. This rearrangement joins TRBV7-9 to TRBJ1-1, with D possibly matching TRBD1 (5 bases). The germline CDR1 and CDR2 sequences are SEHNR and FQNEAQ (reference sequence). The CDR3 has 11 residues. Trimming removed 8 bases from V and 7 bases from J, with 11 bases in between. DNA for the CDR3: TGTGCCAGCCGCATGGGGGGTGAAGCTTTCTTT. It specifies CASRMGGEAFF.

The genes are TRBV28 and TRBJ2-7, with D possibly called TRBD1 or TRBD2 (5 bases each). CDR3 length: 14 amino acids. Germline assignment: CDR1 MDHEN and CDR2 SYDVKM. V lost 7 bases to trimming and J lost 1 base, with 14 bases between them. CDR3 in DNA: TGTGCCAGCATTAGGGACGGGAAGTCCTACGAGCAGTACTTC. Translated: CASIRDGKSYEQYF.

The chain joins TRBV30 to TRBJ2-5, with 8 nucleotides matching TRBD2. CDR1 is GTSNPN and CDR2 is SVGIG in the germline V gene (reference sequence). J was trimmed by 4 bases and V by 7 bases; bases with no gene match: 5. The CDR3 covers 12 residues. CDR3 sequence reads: CASGLAGETQYF. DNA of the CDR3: TGTGCCTCCGGACTAGCAGGAGAGACCCAGTACTTC. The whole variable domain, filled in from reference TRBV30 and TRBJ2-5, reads SQTIHQWPATLVQPVGSPLSLECTVEGTSNPNLYWYRQAAGRGLQLLFYSVGIGQISSEVPQNLSASRPQDRQFILSSKKLLLSDSGFYLCASGLAGETQYFGPGTRLLVL.

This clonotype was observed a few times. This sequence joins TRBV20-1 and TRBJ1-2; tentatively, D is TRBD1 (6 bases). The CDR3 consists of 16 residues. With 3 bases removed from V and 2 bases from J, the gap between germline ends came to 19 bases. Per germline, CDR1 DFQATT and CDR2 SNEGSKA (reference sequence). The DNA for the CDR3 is TGCAGTGCTAGTGGGTGGCGGGGGCTTAAGAACTATGGCTACACCTTC. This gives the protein CSASGWRGLKNYGYTF.

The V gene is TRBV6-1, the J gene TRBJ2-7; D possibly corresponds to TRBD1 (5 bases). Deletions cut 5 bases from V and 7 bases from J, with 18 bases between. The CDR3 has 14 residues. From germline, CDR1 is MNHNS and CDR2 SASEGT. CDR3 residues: CASSQGPYYEEQYF. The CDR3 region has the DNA TGTGCCAGCAGTCAGGGTCCCTATTACGAGGAGCAGTACTTC.

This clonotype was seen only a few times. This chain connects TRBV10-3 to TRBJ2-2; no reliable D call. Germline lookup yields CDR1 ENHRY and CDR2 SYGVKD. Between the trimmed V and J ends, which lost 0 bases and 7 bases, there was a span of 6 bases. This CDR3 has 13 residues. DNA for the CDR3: TGTGCCATCAGTGAGTCAACGGTCGGGGAGCTGTTTTTT. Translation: CAISESTVGELFF.